The 15 T cell receptor beta chains listed next were all sequenced from one sample in a study of shared clonotypes between healthy human individuals. Terminally differentiated effector memory CD45RA+ cells were left out of the naive CD8 fraction, which was CD45RO-negative and positively selected for CCR7. Sequenced by immunoSEQ multiplex PCR; TCRdb stores in-frame clones only, minus some. The data contain under 1 million clones, approximately 96% of them singletons. Source material: naive CD8+ T cells sorted from blood. The receptors stem from a man younger than 40 in good health.

This clone was seen a few times. V is TRBV27 and J is TRBJ2-5; D not resolved. CDR1 and CDR2 from the germline V gene are MNHEY and SMNVEV (reference sequence). V shed 0 bases and J shed 5 bases, with 13 bases lying between them. The CDR3 totals 15 residues. Here the CDR3 DNA reads TGTGCCAGCAGTTTATCGACTTACGCCCTGGAGACCCAGTACTTC. Its translation: CASSLSTYALETQYF.

The chain employs TRBV2 and TRBJ2-4, with D maybe TRBD2 (5 bases). The CDR3 sequence is 14 residues long. Germline V gives CDR1 SNHLY, CDR2 FYNNEI. Trimming took 3 bases from V and 6 from J, leaving 12 bases between them. The CDR3 region is CASSDEGSLNIQYF. CDR3 coding DNA: TGTGCCAGCAGTGACGAGGGTAGCTTAAACATTCAGTACTTC.

This clone was detected only once. The chain uses TRBV14 and TRBJ1-2, with D maybe TRBD1 (6 bases). In germline, CDR1 is SGHDN, CDR2 FVKESK. V was clipped by 4 bases and J by 4 bases, with 16 bases between them. The CDR3 has 15 residues. The CDR3 sequence is CASSPRRAGVYGYTF. CDR3 coding DNA: TGTGCCAGCAGCCCCCGGAGGGCAGGGGTCTATGGCTACACCTTC. Variable domain in full (rest from reference TRBV14 and TRBJ1-2): EAGVTQFPSHSVIEKGQTVTLRCDPISGHDNLYWYRRVMGKEIKFLLHFVKESKQDESGMPNNRFLAERTGGTYSTLKVQPAELEDSGVYFCASSPRRAGVYGYTFGSGTRLTVV.

The J gene is TRBJ2-3, the V gene TRBV4-1; TRBD2 matches 8 bases. The germline CDR1 and CDR2 sequences are MGHRA and YSYEKL. Germline trimming cut 4 bases from V and 10 bases from J; bases unmatched to any gene: 13. The length of the CDR3 is 15 residues. This chain's CDR3 is CASSLYGTSRYAQYF. In DNA form, the CDR3 reads TGCGCCAGCAGCCTATACGGGACTAGTCGCTACGCGCAGTATTTT.

This clone has more than one count but fewer than ten. The V call is TRBV5-1, the J call TRBJ1-3; no clear D. Between the trimmed V and J ends, which lost 3 bases and 0 bases, there was a span of 13 bases. The germline gives CDR1 SGHRS, CDR2 YFSETQ. This CDR3 region has 16 residues. Here the CDR3 reads CASSSAYRTSGNTIYF. Written as DNA, the CDR3 is TGCGCCAGCAGCTCCGCATACCGAACCTCTGGAAACACCATATATTTT.

The chain is built from TRBV11-2 and TRBJ1-3; TRBD1 is a possible D gene (5 bases). Trimming pared 2 bases from V and 8 bases from J, leaving 19 bases between. The CDR3 length is 16 residues. Germline V lookup: CDR1 SGHAT, CDR2 FQNNGV. The CDR3: CASSLLAGNVVDTIYF. CDR3 in DNA: TGTGCCAGCAGCTTACTGGCAGGGAACGTGGTTGACACCATATATTTT.

This clone appeared once. V and J are TRBV9 and TRBJ2-5; D remains unclear. The CDR3 is 12 residues long. From germline, CDR1 is SGDLS and CDR2 YYNGEE. V lost 3 bases, J lost 5 bases, and 8 bases lay in between. The chain's CDR3 is CASSATGETQYF. CDR3 DNA sequence: TGTGCCAGCAGCGCCACCGGGGAGACCCAGTACTTC.

CDR3: CASRKSGFSTEAFF. In nucleotides, the CDR3 is TGTGCCAGCAGAAAATCAGGGTTTTCCACTGAAGCTTTCTTT. The rearrangement uses TRBV28 and TRBJ1-1; possibly TRBD1 for D (5 bases). CDR1 MDHEN and CDR2 SYDVKM come from the germline V gene. The CDR3 consists of 14 residues. Trimming removed 6 bases from V and 4 bases from J, with 15 bases in between.

This clone came up once. The J gene is TRBJ1-2, the V gene TRBV30; TRBD1 might be the D (6 bases). Germline lookup yields CDR1 GTSNPN and CDR2 SVGIG (reference sequence). With 3 bases removed from V and 4 bases from J, the gap between germline ends came to 15 bases. The CDR3 contains 14 residues. This CDR3 is CAWRKPGQPYGYTF. Written as DNA, the CDR3 is TGTGCCTGGAGGAAACCGGGACAACCCTATGGCTACACCTTC.

This chain connects TRBV7-6 to TRBJ2-7; 10 bases fit TRBD1. CDR1 is SGHVS, CDR2 FNYEAQ, per germline. The J segment lost 1 base and the V segment lost 5 bases, leaving 8 bases of the junction unmatched. The CDR3 is 16 residues long. The CDR3 DNA is TGTGCCAGCAGCCACCCGGGGACAGGGGCGTCCTACGAGCAGTACTTC. This sequence encodes CASSHPGTGASYEQYF. The variable domain in full, completed from reference TRBV7-6 and TRBJ2-7, reads GAGVSQSPRYKVTKRGQDVALRCDPISGHVSLYWYRQALGQGPEFLTYFNYEAQQDKSGLPNDRFSAERPEGSISTLTIQRTEQRDSAMYRCASSHPGTGASYEQYFGPGTRLTVT.

The rearrangement uses TRBV5-6 and TRBJ2-1; 9 bases fit TRBD2. Germline V gives CDR1 SGHDT, CDR2 YYEEEE. This CDR3 spans 14 amino acids. J gave up 7 bases and V 1 base, and 3 bases lay outside the gene matches. In nucleotides, the CDR3 is TGTGCCAGCAGCTTGAGCGGGAGGACGAATGAGCAGTTCTTC. As protein: CASSLSGRTNEQFF.

The chain links TRBV6-5 to TRBJ2-7; the match to TRBD1 covers 11 bases. The germline V gene has CDR1 MNHEY and CDR2 SVGAGI. This CDR3 has 15 residues. V gave up 4 bases and J gave up 3 bases; unmatched junction bases: 5. The CDR3 loop is CASSSTDRGLYEQYF. The CDR3 coding sequence is TGTGCCAGCAGTTCCACGGACAGGGGGCTCTACGAGCAGTACTTC.

The chain couples TRBV7-8 to TRBJ1-1, with D possibly TRBD1 on 5 matching bases. Germline V gives CDR1 SGHVS, CDR2 FQNEAQ. The V and J ends lost 5 bases and 7 bases respectively, with 11 bases between them. The CDR3 has 12 residues. CDR3 sequence: CASSLGAVEAFF. Written as DNA, the CDR3 is TGTGCCAGCAGCCTAGGGGCAGTTGAAGCTTTCTTT.

This sequence joins TRBV4-3 and TRBJ1-1, with 7 bases aligning to TRBD1. CDR1 LGHNA and CDR2 YSLEER come from the germline V gene. The CDR3 consists of 15 residues. V lost 0 bases and J lost 5; bases outside the gene matches: 6. CDR3 residues: CASSQDQGGDTEAFF. In DNA, the CDR3 is TGCGCCAGCAGCCAAGATCAAGGGGGCGATACTGAAGCTTTCTTT.

This chain joins TRBV7-9 and TRBJ1-1; TRBD1 is a possible D gene (6 bases). Germline-derived CDR1 and CDR2 are SEHNR and FQNEAQ (reference sequence). CDR3 length: 15 amino acids. The V gene lost 6 bases and the J gene lost 1 base, with 15 bases spanning the gap. Here the CDR3 DNA reads TGTGCCAGCAGGTATCCAGGGGATCGGAACACTGAAGCTTTCTTT. Protein product: CASRYPGDRNTEAFF.